These 32 T cell receptor beta chains were sequenced from one sample in a study of T cell clones after liver transplantation. Sequencing used immunoSEQ multiplex PCR; TCRdb keeps in-frame clones, though not all of them. The repertoire has around 75,000 clones, under 90% of them found once; the top ten carry around 2.2%. The material was CD4+ T cells from blood, obtained around 50 months after liver transplant. The receptors come from a human patient who received a liver transplant. Some T cells may be transferred from the graft donor.

In DNA form, the CDR3 reads TGTGCCAGCAGTTTCCAAGGGACGGGAAATGAAAAACTGTTTTTT. Its translation: CASSFQGTGNEKLFF. V gene TRBV6-6 combines with J gene TRBJ1-4, with D maybe TRBD1 (5 bases). The CDR3 is 15 residues long. In germline, CDR1 is MNHNY, CDR2 SVGAGI (reference sequence). With 4 bases removed from V and 5 bases from J, the gap between germline ends came to 14 bases.

This chain joins TRBV11-2 and TRBJ2-1; no clear D gene. The germline gives CDR1 SGHAT, CDR2 FQNNGV. This CDR3 region has 15 residues. V was trimmed by 5 bases and J by 5 bases, leaving 16 bases between them. CDR3 sequence reads: CASSIILKENNEQFF. In nucleotides, the CDR3 is TGTGCCAGCAGCATAATATTAAAGGAGAACAATGAGCAGTTCTTC.

The chain joins TRBV19 to TRBJ2-7; D is unresolved. Trimming shortened V by 4 bases and J by 5 bases, and 15 bases separated the two germline ends. The length of the CDR3 is 14 residues. Per germline, CDR1 LNHDA and CDR2 SQIVND (reference sequence). This CDR3 reads CASSKKDPGHEQYF. The CDR3 DNA reads TGTGCCAGTAGTAAAAAGGACCCGGGTCACGAGCAGTACTTC.

The V call is TRBV5-6, the J call TRBJ2-2, with 9 nucleotides matching TRBD2. The germline CDR1 and CDR2 sequences are SGHDT and YYEEEE. The trim removed 4 bases at V and 1 base at J, leaving 5 bases unmatched. The CDR3 covers 16 residues. The CDR3 region is CASSPGLALNTGELFF. Written as DNA, the CDR3 is TGTGCCAGCAGCCCGGGACTAGCCCTGAACACCGGGGAGCTGTTTTTT.

The rearrangement joins TRBV4-3 to TRBJ2-3; D is ambiguous. This CDR3 spans 14 amino acids. V lost 5 bases and J 1 base, leaving 10 bases between the germline ends. Germline assignment: CDR1 LGHNA and CDR2 YSLEER. CDR3 region: CASSSRTGTDTQYF. Here the CDR3 DNA reads TGCGCCAGCAGCTCGAGAACCGGCACAGATACGCAGTATTTT.

This clone was recorded a few times. This chain joins TRBV4-3 and TRBJ1-6; the D is unclear. This CDR3 comprises 16 residues. Germline V gene sequence: CDR1 LGHNA, CDR2 YSLEER. V lost 2 bases, J lost 7 bases, and 15 bases lay in between. In nucleotides, the CDR3 is TGCGCCAGCAGCCAACAACCCGGTGGTTCCAATTCACCCCTCCACTTT. This sequence encodes CASSQQPGGSNSPLHF.

The rearrangement links TRBV18 to TRBJ1-3; 7 bases agree with TRBD1. V trimming: 4 bases; J trimming: 2 bases; junction bases outside the gene matches: 8. Germline V gene sequence: CDR1 KGHSH, CDR2 LQKENI. This CDR3 contains 16 residues. The CDR3 sequence: CASSLQGIGPGNTIYF. CDR3 sequence (DNA): TGTGCCAGCTCACTACAGGGGATCGGCCCTGGAAACACCATATATTTT. The full variable domain, rest sourced from reference TRBV18 and TRBJ1-3, is NAGVMQNPRHLVRRRGQEARLRCSPMKGHSHVYWYRQLPEEGLKFMVYLQKENIIDESGMPKERFSAEFPKEGPSILRIQQVVRGDSAAYFCASSLQGIGPGNTIYFGEGSWLTVV.

The rearrangement uses TRBV5-6 and TRBJ2-3, with 10 bases matching TRBD2. The CDR3 is 17 residues long. V dropped 1 base and J dropped 2; count of bases not matched to a gene: 7. Germline V gene lookup returns CDR1 SGHDT and CDR2 YYEEEE. This CDR3 is CASSLSTSGTSTDTQYF. CDR3 nucleotides: TGTGCCAGCAGCTTGTCCACTAGCGGGACCTCCACAGATACGCAGTATTTT.

This clone was found once. V gene TRBV29-1 combines with J gene TRBJ2-1; D call uncertain. The V end lost 4 bases, the J end lost 0 bases, and 4 bases lay between the germline ends. The CDR3 totals 12 residues. From germline, CDR1 is SQVTM and CDR2 ANQGSEA. The CDR3 is CSVGSSYNEQFF. The CDR3 coding sequence is TGCAGCGTTGGTAGCTCCTACAATGAGCAGTTCTTC.

Ten or more counts support this clone. The chain joins TRBV7-2 to TRBJ2-7; D is undetermined. Deletions cut 7 bases from V and 0 bases from J, with 16 bases between. This CDR3 has 15 residues. Germline values: CDR1 SGHTA, CDR2 FQGNSA. The CDR3 coding sequence is TGTGCCAGCACCTTTTCCGCTACCGGCTCCTACGAGCAGTACTTC. Translated: CASTFSATGSYEQYF.

Turning to this clone: The same CDR3 also results from other DNA sequences found in this sample. The gene calls are TRBV5-1 and TRBJ2-3, with a weak D call TRBD2 (6 bases). V was shortened by 3 bases and J by 3 bases, with 8 bases between the two germline ends. CDR1 is SGHRS and CDR2 is YFSETQ in the germline V gene. The CDR3 length is 13 residues. Here the CDR3 DNA reads TGCGCCAGCAGCTCCGGGGGTACAGATACGCAGTATTTT. This gives the protein CASSSGGTDTQYF.

The chain combines TRBV7-2 with TRBJ2-3; D possibly corresponds to TRBD2 (6 bases). Trimming took 5 bases from V and 2 from J, leaving 17 bases between them. Germline V CDR1 and CDR2: SGHTA, FQGNSA. CDR3 size: 16 residues. For the CDR3, the DNA is TGTGCCAGCAGCGCCCAGGGAGGCGGGGACACAGATACGCAGTATTTT. Its protein product is CASSAQGGGDTDTQYF.

This rearrangement joins TRBV6-6 to TRBJ2-7; D may match TRBD1 or TRBD2 (5 bases each). V shed 6 bases and J shed 4 bases, with 19 bases lying between them. The CDR3 extends over 15 amino acids. CDR1 and CDR2 (germline): MNHNY, SVGAGI (reference sequence). The CDR3 is CASSRAGTSEYEQYF. The CDR3 DNA sequence: TGTGCCAGCAGCAGGGCCGGGACCTCCGAATACGAGCAGTACTTC.

The chain couples TRBV10-3 to TRBJ1-2, with D perhaps matching TRBD1 (5 bases). Germline values: CDR1 ENHRY, CDR2 SYGVKD. This CDR3 is 13 amino acids long. Trimming removed 10 bases at V and 4 bases at J, with 16 bases between. The CDR3 here is CATSQGTGYGYTF. DNA of the CDR3: TGTGCCACCTCCCAAGGGACGGGCTATGGCTACACCTTC.

The chain joins TRBV9 to TRBJ2-1; D may correspond to TRBD1 or TRBD2 (5 bases each). The CDR3 contains 15 residues. V was trimmed by 0 bases and J by 7 bases, leaving 14 bases between them. Germline CDR1 and CDR2: SGDLS and YYNGEE. CDR3 in DNA: TGTGCCAGCAGCGTAGCGTTTGGGGGTCTAAATGAGCAGTTCTTC. Amino acid sequence: CASSVAFGGLNEQFF.

This chain uses TRBV6-1 with TRBJ1-2, with unresolved D. There are 14 residues in the CDR3. Germline V CDR1 and CDR2: MNHNS, SASEGT. Trimming took 1 base from V and 2 from J, leaving 8 bases between them. CDR3 nucleotides: TGTGCCAGCAGTGAAGTTACGGCAAACTATGGCTACACCTTC. Its protein is CASSEVTANYGYTF.

The chain carries TRBV2 and TRBJ1-2, with D uncertain. Germline CDR1 SNHLY, CDR2 FYNNEI. This CDR3 contains 12 residues. Trimming pared 7 bases from V and 4 bases from J, leaving 10 bases between. CDR3: CASTTSPYGYTF. The CDR3 nucleotides are TGTGCCAGCACCACATCGCCCTATGGCTACACCTTC.

The V gene is TRBV19, the J gene TRBJ2-1, with D uncertain. The CDR3 is 13 amino acids. Germline V CDR1 and CDR2: LNHDA, SQIVND (reference sequence). Trimming took off 5 bases at V and 13 bases at J, with 18 bases between the two ends. CDR3 sequence reads: CASSFRRIALQFF. The CDR3 nucleotides are TGTGCCAGTAGTTTCAGACGGATAGCCTTACAGTTCTTC.

V is TRBV4-2 and J is TRBJ2-1; the match to TRBD1 covers 7 bases. Germline values: CDR1 LGHNA, CDR2 YNFKEQ. With V trimmed by 2 bases and J by 0 bases, 7 bases remained unmatched. The CDR3 runs 17 residues. CDR3 amino acids: CASSQQGGWSSYNEQFF. CDR3 nucleotides: TGTGCCAGCAGCCAACAAGGGGGCTGGAGCTCCTACAATGAGCAGTTCTTC.

This clone was counted a few times. The junction differs from germline at one of its ends, possibly a read error. V usage is TRBV9 and J usage is TRBJ1-4; tentatively, D is TRBD1 (6 bases). Germline V gene lookup returns CDR1 SGDLS and CDR2 YYNGEE. The CDR3 extends over 11 amino acids. This CDR3 is CASSAPGTCYF. In DNA, the CDR3 is TGTGCCAGCAGCGCCCCTGGGACATGCTATTTT. The complete variable domain, with remaining parts taken from reference TRBV9 and TRBJ1-4, reads DSGVTQTPKHLITATGQRVTLRCSPRSGDLSVYWYQQSLDQGLQFLIQYYNGEERAKGNILERFSAQQFPDLHSELNLSSLELGDSALYFCASSAPGTCYFGSGTQLSVL.

V usage is TRBV6-5 and J usage is TRBJ1-1; D is unresolved. Germline CDR1 is MNHEY and CDR2 is SVGAGI. V lost 7 bases and J lost 0, with 9 bases in between. The CDR3 is 13 residues long. CDR3 bases: TGTGCCAGCATCGGCCTGATGAACACTGAAGCTTTCTTT. It yields the protein CASIGLMNTEAFF.

The gene calls are TRBV4-3 and TRBJ1-2; a weak D match, TRBD1 (5 bases). This CDR3 is built from 16 residues. Trimming stripped 0 bases from V and 4 bases from J, with 15 bases between. Germline V gene sequence: CDR1 LGHNA, CDR2 YSLEER. The CDR3 is CASSQDTQGGSYGYTF. The CDR3, as DNA: TGCGCCAGCAGCCAAGATACCCAGGGAGGTTCCTATGGCTACACCTTC.

This chain joins TRBV19 and TRBJ1-5; 8 bases map to TRBD1. The CDR3 contains 14 residues. The J segment lost 0 bases and the V segment lost 10 bases, leaving 5 bases of the junction unmatched. CDR1 LNHDA and CDR2 SQIVND come from the germline V gene (reference sequence). The CDR3 DNA follows: TGTGCCACGACGGGACAGGCTAGCAATCAGCCCCAGCATTTT. Encoded protein: CATTGQASNQPQHF.

This clone came up once. This chain links TRBV5-1 with TRBJ1-2, with 8 bases matching TRBD1. The CDR3 runs to 12 residues. Germline V gene lookup returns CDR1 SGHRS and CDR2 YFSETQ. Unmatched junction bases numbered 6, after V lost 6 bases and J lost 8 bases. CDR3 coding DNA: TGCGCCAGCAAGGAGGACAGGGACGGCTACACCTTC. It translates to CASKEDRDGYTF.

The rearrangement uses TRBV18 and TRBJ1-4; no definite D call. The ends were cut back, 6 bases at V and 7 bases at J, with 21 bases in the middle. This CDR3 spans 16 amino acids. Germline loops: CDR1 KGHSH, CDR2 LQKENI. This chain's CDR3 is CASSPTAQAGGEKLFF. In DNA, the CDR3 is TGTGCCAGCTCGCCGACGGCCCAGGCAGGAGGTGAAAAACTGTTTTTT. The complete variable domain, with remaining parts taken from reference TRBV18 and TRBJ1-4, reads NAGVMQNPRHLVRRRGQEARLRCSPMKGHSHVYWYRQLPEEGLKFMVYLQKENIIDESGMPKERFSAEFPKEGPSILRIQQVVRGDSAAYFCASSPTAQAGGEKLFFGSGTQLSVL.

CDR3 coding DNA: TGTGCCAGCAGCCGCATGGCAAATCAAGAGACCCAGTACTTC. Protein: CASSRMANQETQYF. The rearrangement joins TRBV5-4 to TRBJ2-5; D unclear. Germline V gene lookup returns CDR1 SGHNT and CDR2 YYREEE (reference sequence). This CDR3 spans 14 amino acids. V dropped 4 bases and J dropped 2 bases, with 12 bases sitting between them.

The rearrangement links TRBV2 to TRBJ2-5, with 7 nucleotides matching TRBD2. Germline V gives CDR1 SNHLY, CDR2 FYNNEI. The CDR3 consists of 13 residues. V lost 8 bases and J lost 7; bases outside the gene matches: 10. As DNA, the CDR3 is TGTGCCAGCGTTTTACTCTCGGGAGGGACCCAGTACTTC. This translates into CASVLLSGGTQYF. The full variable domain, completed using reference TRBV2 and TRBJ2-5, is EPEVTQTPSHQVTQMGQEVILRCVPISNHLYFYWYRQILGQKVEFLVSFYNNEISEKSEIFDDQFSVERPDGSNFTLKIRSTKLEDSAMYFCASVLLSGGTQYFGPGTRLLVL.

The rearrangement uses TRBV5-1 and TRBJ1-2, with D hard to call. The length of the CDR3 is 16 residues. Germline CDR1 SGHRS, CDR2 YFSETQ. Trimming took 0 bases from V and 7 from J, leaving 19 bases between them. CDR3 in DNA: TGCGCCAGCAGCTTGGCTGGAGACGGAAGCCGGGGTGGCTACACCTTC. Protein: CASSLAGDGSRGGYTF.

Here the CDR3 DNA reads TGTGCCAGCAGCTTGCGGGGTATGTCCGCTGAAGCTTTCTTT. Encoded protein: CASSLRGMSAEAFF. The chain links TRBV5-6 to TRBJ1-1; D remains ambiguous. Germline V gene sequence: CDR1 SGHDT, CDR2 YYEEEE. Trimming took 1 base from V and 6 from J, leaving 13 bases between them. The CDR3 contains 14 residues.

This clone qualifies as medium-sized (0.01 to 0.1%). This rearrangement joins TRBV7-9 to TRBJ1-3; no definite D call. Germline values: CDR1 SEHNR, CDR2 FQNEAQ (reference sequence). The CDR3 is made up of 16 amino acids. V was pared by 2 bases and J by 0 bases, with 11 bases between. The CDR3 DNA reads as TGTGCCAGCAGCTTATCTTCCTGGGCCTCTGGAAACACCATATATTTT. This gives the protein CASSLSSWASGNTIYF.

This clone was seen a few times. The rearrangement links TRBV19 to TRBJ1-4, with 9 bases matching TRBD1. After removal of 3 bases from V and 6 bases from J, the junction contained 2 bases not matched to a gene. The germline V gene has CDR1 LNHDA and CDR2 SQIVND (reference sequence). The CDR3 sequence is 14 residues long. The CDR3 nucleotides read TGTGCCAGTAGTATGGGACAGGGCGATGAAAAACTGTTTTTT. Protein: CASSMGQGDEKLFF.

The V and J genes are TRBV25-1 and TRBJ2-2; D is uncertain. Trimming removed 7 bases from V and 0 bases from J, with 12 bases in between. The V gene's germline CDR1 is MGHDK and CDR2 SYGVNS. This CDR3 has 15 amino acids. CDR3 sequence (DNA): TGTGCCAGCACCGGCGTCCCGACGAACACCGGGGAGCTGTTTTTT. Its protein is CASTGVPTNTGELFF.